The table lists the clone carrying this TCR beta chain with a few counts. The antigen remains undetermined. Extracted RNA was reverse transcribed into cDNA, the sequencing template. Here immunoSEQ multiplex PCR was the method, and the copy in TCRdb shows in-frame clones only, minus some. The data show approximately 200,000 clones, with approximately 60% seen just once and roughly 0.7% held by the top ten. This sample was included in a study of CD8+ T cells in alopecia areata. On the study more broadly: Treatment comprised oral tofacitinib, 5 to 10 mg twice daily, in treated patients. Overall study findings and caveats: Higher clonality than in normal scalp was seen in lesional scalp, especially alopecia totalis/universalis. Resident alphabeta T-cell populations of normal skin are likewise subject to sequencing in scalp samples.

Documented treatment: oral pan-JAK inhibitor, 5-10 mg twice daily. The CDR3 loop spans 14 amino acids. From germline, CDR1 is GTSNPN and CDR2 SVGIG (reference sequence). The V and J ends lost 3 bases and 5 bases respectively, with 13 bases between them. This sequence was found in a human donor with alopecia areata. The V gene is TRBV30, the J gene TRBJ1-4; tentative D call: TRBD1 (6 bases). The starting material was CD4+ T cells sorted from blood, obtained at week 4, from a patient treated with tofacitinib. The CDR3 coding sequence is TGTGCCTGGAGCCCCGGGACAATGAATGAAAAACTGTTTTTT. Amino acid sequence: CAWSPGTMNEKLFF.